The 2 T cell receptor beta chains below all came from one sample that was sequenced in a study of blood T cell repertoires in COVID-19. Generated by immunoSEQ multiplex PCR, the TCRdb table keeps only in-frame clones and is missing some. The table shows 90,000 to 100,000 clones, with 65% to 90% occurring only once. The material sequenced was peripheral blood. The receptors shown here come from a man aged 80 or over with acute or convalescent COVID-19.

This chain links TRBV28 with TRBJ1-5; 9 bases line up with TRBD1. J was trimmed by 6 bases and V by 8 bases; bases with no gene match: 5. The germline V gene encodes CDR1 MDHEN and CDR2 SYDVKM. There are 13 residues in the CDR3. DNA for the CDR3: TGTGCCAGCCTAGACAGGGGGGGTCAGCCCCAGCATTTT. This encodes CASLDRGGQPQHF.

V gene TRBV28 combines with J gene TRBJ2-5; D remains unclear. Trimming took 2 bases from V and 1 from J, leaving 5 bases between them. CDR3 length: 13 residues. CDR1 and CDR2 (germline): MDHEN, SYDVKM. CDR3 DNA: TGTGCCAGCAGTTTAAACAGCCAAGAGACCCAGTACTTC. Amino acids: CASSLNSQETQYF.